These 30 T cell receptor beta chains were sequenced from one sample in a study of T cell repertoires in cytomegalovirus infection. One entry per CDR3 protein, called by TCRdb with MiXCR from the reads. This sample has hundreds of thousands of distinct CDR3 sequences; 20% to 25% occur once, and the top ten carry 6.5% to 10%. The specimen sequenced was CD8+ T cells from PBMCs. Every receptor here comes from a human donor in good health (CMV status not recorded). Some clones in this sample may be carry-over from other donors' samples.

This clonotype was observed at least ten times. The gene calls are TRBV7-9 and TRBJ2-1; D is tentatively TRBD1 or TRBD2 (6 bases each). V lost 1 base to trimming and J lost 9 bases, with 13 bases between them. CDR3 size: 14 residues. The germline V gene has CDR1 SEHNR and CDR2 FQNEAQ (reference sequence). The CDR3 here is CASSLVGGAGEQFF. The DNA of the CDR3 is TGTGCCAGCAGCTTAGTGGGGGGCGCCGGTGAGCAGTTCTTC.

This chain connects TRBV28 to TRBJ2-1; possibly TRBD2 for D (5 bases). This CDR3 comprises 18 residues. Germline-derived CDR1 and CDR2 are MDHEN and SYDVKM. V was pared by 3 bases and J by 0 bases, with 18 bases between. The CDR3 region is CASSLGSEELSSYNEQFF. The DNA for the CDR3 is TGTGCCAGCAGTTTGGGGTCGGAGGAACTAAGCTCCTACAATGAGCAGTTCTTC.

This chain connects TRBV19 to TRBJ1-5; TRBD1 might be the D (5 bases). This CDR3 has 13 amino acids. In germline, CDR1 is LNHDA, CDR2 SQIVND (reference sequence). The V gene lost 4 bases and the J gene lost 5 bases, with 9 bases spanning the gap. CDR3 in DNA: TGTGCCAGTAGTACAGGGTTGGATCAGCCCCAGCATTTT. It codes for CASSTGLDQPQHF.

This clonotype was observed a handful of times. The chain links TRBV5-1 to TRBJ2-7, with 8 bases matching TRBD1. Germline CDR1 SGHRS, CDR2 YFSETQ. Losses at the gene ends were 2 bases for V and 5 bases for J; bases not matched to a gene: 6. CDR3 length equals 14 residues. CDR3: CASSFGQGGDEQYV. In DNA, the CDR3 is TGCGCCAGCAGCTTTGGACAGGGCGGGGACGAGCAGTACGTC.

This clonotype was seen repeatedly, ten times or more. V usage is TRBV12-3 or TRBV12-4 and J usage is TRBJ1-1; D gene unclear. V was pared by 5 bases and J by 2 bases, with 9 bases between. The CDR3 loop spans 13 amino acids. The CDR3 DNA sequence: TGTGCCAGCAGTGCCACGCTTAACACTGAAGCTTTCTTT. It is translated as CASSATLNTEAFF.

As concerns this clonotype: The junction departs from germline at one end; a sequencing error may be responsible. J is TRBJ1-3 and V is TRBV20-1, with 11 bases aligning to TRBD1. In germline, CDR1 is DFQATT, CDR2 SNEGSKA (reference sequence). The CDR3 runs to 16 residues. CDR3 region: CGAISGTGGSGNTIYF. CDR3 bases: TGCGGTGCTATCTCCGGGACAGGGGGATCTGGAAACACCATATATTTT.

This rearrangement joins TRBV20-1 to TRBJ1-5; D not certain. Germline V gene lookup returns CDR1 DFQATT and CDR2 SNEGSKA (reference sequence). The CDR3 covers 15 residues. The V and J ends lost 3 bases and 2 bases respectively, with 14 bases between them. CDR3 DNA sequence: TGCAGTGCTAGGGTCCTTGGGTTGGGCAATCAGCCCCAGCATTTT. Its translation is CSARVLGLGNQPQHF.

The count of this clonotype is one. The rearrangement joins TRBV6-2 or TRBV6-3 to TRBJ2-7, with D hard to call. Germline CDR1 MNHEY, CDR2 SVGEGT. The CDR3 length is 13 residues. Trimming shortened V by 2 bases and J by 3 bases, and 8 bases separated the two germline ends. This CDR3 reads CASSYSKFYEQYV. CDR3 sequence (DNA): TGTGCCAGCAGTTACAGCAAGTTCTACGAGCAGTACGTC.

This CDR3 is CSVEDRDGGYEQYF. The DNA for the CDR3 is TGCAGCGTTGAAGATCGGGACGGGGGCTACGAGCAGTACTTC. This chain connects TRBV29-1 to TRBJ2-7; tentative D call: TRBD2 (6 bases). Germline CDR1 is SQVTM and CDR2 is ANQGSEA. The V end was cut by 0 bases, the J end by 3 bases, with 12 bases between. CDR3 length: 14 residues.

The V and J genes are TRBV29-1 and TRBJ2-2; D remains unclear. Germline CDR1 is SQVTM and CDR2 is ANQGSEA. The CDR3 sequence is 10 residues long. V lost 7 bases and J 8 bases, leaving 8 bases between the germline ends. CDR3 loop: CSALTGELFF. CDR3 DNA sequence: TGCAGCGCTCTAACGGGGGAGCTGTTTTTT.

The rearrangement joins TRBV28 to TRBJ1-6, with D unresolved. Germline V lookup: CDR1 MDHEN, CDR2 SYDVKM. The ends were cut back, 5 bases at V and 15 bases at J, with 11 bases in the middle. The CDR3 is 11 amino acids. The CDR3: CASSPTTLLHF. CDR3 DNA sequence: TGTGCCAGCAGTCCCACGACCCTCCTCCACTTT.

The sample holds a few counts of this clonotype. The chain couples TRBV14 to TRBJ2-7; D remains unclear. The CDR3 is made up of 15 amino acids. Trimming left V 1 base short and J 4 bases short, with 14 bases between. Germline V gives CDR1 SGHDN, CDR2 FVKESK. CDR3 in amino acids: CASSQALSARYEQYF. DNA for the CDR3: TGTGCCAGCAGCCAAGCTCTTTCGGCTAGGTACGAGCAGTACTTC.

V is TRBV5-1 and J is TRBJ1-6; D might be TRBD1 (5 bases). Germline CDR1 is SGHRS and CDR2 is YFSETQ. V was pared by 2 bases and J by 7 bases, with 13 bases between. The CDR3 spans 15 residues. The CDR3 DNA is TGCGCCAGCAGCTTAAAGGGGCGCGAGAATTCACCCCTCCACTTT. Translated: CASSLKGRENSPLHF.

The chain employs TRBV27 and TRBJ2-7, with a weak D call TRBD2 (7 bases). Looked up from germline, CDR1 is MNHEY and CDR2 is SMNVEV (reference sequence). Trimming removed 5 bases from V and 4 bases from J, with 15 bases in between. The CDR3 contains 14 residues. Here the CDR3 reads CASSKIGGQYEQYV. CDR3 nucleotides: TGTGCCAGCAGTAAAATCGGGGGGCAGTACGAGCAGTACGTC.

This clonotype is a singleton in its sample. This chain joins TRBV7-9 and TRBJ1-1; D is undetermined. Germline V lookup: CDR1 SEHNR, CDR2 FQNEAQ (reference sequence). V was trimmed by 5 bases and J by 0 bases, leaving 16 bases between them. The CDR3 sequence is 16 residues long. CDR3 protein: CASSETPGNMNTEAFF. In nucleotides, the CDR3 is TGTGCCAGCAGCGAAACTCCGGGGAACATGAACACTGAAGCTTTCTTT.

This chain connects TRBV14 to TRBJ2-1, with 10 bases lining up with TRBD1. V shed 0 bases and J 12 bases; nucleotides not matched to a gene: 14. Germline CDR1 reads SGHDN; CDR2 reads FVKESK. The CDR3 spans 17 residues. CDR3 bases: TGTGCCAGCAGCCAAGATCACTGGACAGGGGGGGCCTCGGGGCAGTTCTTC. Residues: CASSQDHWTGGASGQFF.

V usage is TRBV15 and J usage is TRBJ2-2; D gene ambiguous. Germline CDR1 is LNHNV and CDR2 is YYDKDF (reference sequence). CDR3 length equals 16 residues. The V end was cut by 4 bases, the J end by 0 bases, with 12 bases between. The CDR3 loop is CATSTARIPNTGELFF. CDR3 in DNA: TGTGCCACCAGCACCGCGCGGATCCCGAACACCGGGGAGCTGTTTTTT.

This clonotype appeared many times. The chain couples TRBV7-6 to TRBJ2-7; D is perhaps TRBD1 (6 bases). V lost 5 bases, J lost 3 bases, and 17 bases lay in between. The CDR3 consists of 15 residues. Germline CDR1 SGHVS, CDR2 FNYEAQ. The CDR3 loop reads CASSPHWTEDYEQYF. The CDR3 region has the DNA TGTGCCAGCAGCCCCCACTGGACAGAAGACTACGAGCAGTACTTC.

Comments on this clonotype: A much more abundant neighbour one base away suggests this may be a read error. J is TRBJ2-3 and V is TRBV28; D is perhaps TRBD1 (6 bases). Per the germline V gene, CDR1 is MDHEN and CDR2 is SYDVKM. CDR3 length equals 16 residues. The CDR3 region has the DNA TGTGCCAGCAGTTTACCTAACACTCGAAACAGGGATATGCAGTATTTT. It translates to CASSLPNTRNRDMQYF.

The V call is TRBV2, the J call TRBJ2-1; D may be TRBD1 (5 bases). The CDR3 has 11 residues. From germline, CDR1 is SNHLY and CDR2 FYNNEI. The DNA for the CDR3 is TGTGGGGGCAAGTCCTACAATGAGCAGTTCTTC. This sequence encodes CGGKSYNEQFF. Using reference TRBV2 and TRBJ2-1 for the parts outside the CDR3, the full variable domain is EPEVTQTPSHQVTQMGQEVILRCVPISNHLYFYWYRQILGQKVEFLVSFYNNEISEKSEIFDDQFSVERPDGSNFTLKIRSTKLEDSAMYFCGGKSYNEQFFGPGTRLTVL.

This clonotype was picked up many times. This chain connects TRBV28 to TRBJ2-2, with no clear D. The ends were cut back, 6 bases at V and 4 bases at J, with 18 bases in the middle. The CDR3 sequence is 16 residues long. Germline V gene lookup returns CDR1 MDHEN and CDR2 SYDVKM. The CDR3 loop is CASSDLLSRSTGELFF. The CDR3 region has the DNA TGTGCCAGCAGCGACTTGTTATCCAGGTCCACCGGGGAGCTGTTTTTT.

This clonotype was found many times. The genes are TRBV19 and TRBJ2-4; D ambiguous. Germline loops: CDR1 LNHDA, CDR2 SQIVND (reference sequence). CDR3 length: 12 residues. Deletions cut 10 bases from V and 5 bases from J, with 12 bases between. DNA of the CDR3: TGTGCCACCTCGGACGGCCAAAACATTCAGTACTTC. Encoded protein: CATSDGQNIQYF.

There are many counts of this clonotype. The DNA of the CDR3 is TGTGCCAGCACCCTAATCCCAGGGGCCTACGAGCAGTACGTC. Translated, it gives CASTLIPGAYEQYV. This chain links TRBV6-6 with TRBJ2-7; a weak D match, TRBD1 (6 bases). CDR1 is MNHNY, CDR2 SVGAGI, per germline (reference sequence). Trimming left V 7 bases short and J 2 bases short, with 15 bases between. The length of the CDR3 is 14 residues.

A note on this clonotype: A much larger clone differs by one base, so this may be a read error. V is TRBV11-3 and J is TRBJ1-2; D is unresolved. The germline V gene encodes CDR1 SGHNT and CDR2 YENEEA. The CDR3 loop spans 13 amino acids. CDR3 amino acids: CTSSFSDGYGYTF. In DNA form, the CDR3 reads TGTACCAGCAGCTTCTCGGACGGCTATGGCTACACCTTC.

As for this clonotype: Being one base from a much bigger clone, this may be a read error. The chain is built from TRBV7-3 and TRBJ2-1; maybe TRBD1 (5 bases). CDR1 and CDR2 from the germline V gene are SGHTA and FQGTGA. CDR3 length: 12 amino acids. CDR3 sequence: CANSPQQGEQFF. DNA of the CDR3: TGTGCCAACAGCCCGCAGCAGGGTGAGCAGTTCTTC.

In this sample, this clonotype turned up a few times. J is TRBJ2-5 and V is TRBV7-8; D is perhaps TRBD1 or TRBD2 (5 bases each). CDR3 length: 15 amino acids. V was cut by 1 base and J by 1 base, with 10 bases left in between. Germline V CDR1 and CDR2: SGHVS, FQNEAQ. CDR3 DNA: TGTGCCAGCAGCTTAGAAGTGGGGGTCCAAGAGACCCAGTACTTC. Its protein is CASSLEVGVQETQYF.

The chain links TRBV6-5 to TRBJ2-1, with 7 bases matching TRBD1. Germline loops: CDR1 MNHEY, CDR2 SVGAGI. Trimming took 5 bases from V and 9 from J; bases not matched to a gene: 7. The CDR3 extends over 13 amino acids. CDR3 protein: CASSVDRVSEQFF. For the CDR3, the DNA is TGTGCCAGCAGTGTAGACAGGGTGAGTGAGCAGTTCTTC.

The rearrangement links TRBV7-3 to TRBJ2-1; TRBD1 matches at 8 bases. V was pared by 5 bases and J by 0 bases, with 9 bases of the junction left unmatched. The CDR3 is 17 residues long. Germline CDR1 and CDR2: SGHTA and FQGTGA. As DNA, the CDR3 is TGTGCCAGCAGCCAAGGACAGGGTCCCGGCTCCTACAATGAGCAGTTCTTC. It translates to CASSQGQGPGSYNEQFF. Using reference TRBV7-3 and TRBJ2-1 for the parts outside the CDR3, the full variable domain is GAGVSQTPSNKVTEKGKYVELRCDPISGHTALYWYRQSLGQGPEFLIYFQGTGAADDSGLPNDRFFAVRPEGSVSTLKIQRTERGDSAVYLCASSQGQGPGSYNEQFFGPGTRLTVL.

This clonotype has a handful of counts. The gene calls are TRBV7-9 and TRBJ2-5; 7 bases map to TRBD1. The CDR3 sequence is 16 residues long. Looked up from germline, CDR1 is SEHNR and CDR2 is FQNEAQ (reference sequence). With 5 bases clipped from V and 3 bases from J, the junction kept 12 bases outside the gene matches. The CDR3 DNA reads TGTGCCAGCAGCAACCCCGGGACCAGGGGGAAAGAGACCCAGTACTTC. Translation: CASSNPGTRGKETQYF.

This clonotype appeared a few times. The chain recombines TRBV6-1 with TRBJ2-7, with D unresolved. Looked up from germline, CDR1 is MNHNS and CDR2 is SASEGT. This CDR3 has 14 amino acids. V lost 8 bases and J lost 1, with 15 bases in between. The CDR3, as DNA: TGTGCCAGCCTAAACTGGCAGGAGTCCTACGAGCAGTACTTC. Translated: CASLNWQESYEQYF.